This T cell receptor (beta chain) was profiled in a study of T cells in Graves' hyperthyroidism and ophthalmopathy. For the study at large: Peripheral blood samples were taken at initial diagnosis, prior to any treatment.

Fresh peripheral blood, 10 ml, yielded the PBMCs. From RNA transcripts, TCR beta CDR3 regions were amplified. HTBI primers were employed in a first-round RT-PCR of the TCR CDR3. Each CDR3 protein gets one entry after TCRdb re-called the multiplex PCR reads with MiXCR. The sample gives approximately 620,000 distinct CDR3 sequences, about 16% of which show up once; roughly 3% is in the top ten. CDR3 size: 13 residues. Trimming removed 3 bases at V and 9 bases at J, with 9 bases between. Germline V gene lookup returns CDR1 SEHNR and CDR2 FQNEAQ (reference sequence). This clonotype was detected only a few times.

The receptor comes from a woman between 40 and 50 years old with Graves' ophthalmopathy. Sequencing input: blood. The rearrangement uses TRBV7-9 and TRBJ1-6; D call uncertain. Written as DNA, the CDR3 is TGTGCCAGCAGCTTCGGCAGCCTTTCACCCCTCCACTTT. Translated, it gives CASSFGSLSPLHF.